The 9 T cell receptor beta chains in this list originate from one sample, sequenced in a study of cytomegalovirus exposure and HLA in healthy donors. Primers: 60 Vbeta forward and 13 Jbeta reverse. Assay used: immunoSEQ multiplex PCR; TCRdb lists only in-frame clones, some missing. Among some 150,000 clones listed, 80% were seen once. The specimen was PBMCs. The receptors here all came from a man in his thirties or forties in good health and CMV-seropositive.

This clone appeared once. V gene TRBV9 combines with J gene TRBJ2-2; D is unresolved. CDR1 is SGDLS, CDR2 YYNGEE, per germline. This CDR3 region has 13 residues. Trimming took 5 bases from V and 5 from J, leaving 10 bases between them. The CDR3 DNA reads TGTGCCAGCAGTCGGCGGCCGACCGGGGAGCTGTTTTTT. Its protein product is CASSRRPTGELFF.

DNA for the CDR3: TGTGCCAGCAGCTTGGGGTTAACTAGTGCCCCCTACAATGAGCAGTTCTTC. Encoded protein: CASSLGLTSAPYNEQFF. This chain uses TRBV5-4 with TRBJ2-1, with TRBD2 as a possible D gene (5 bases). With 0 bases removed from V and 2 bases from J, the gap between germline ends came to 15 bases. Per germline, CDR1 SGHNT and CDR2 YYREEE (reference sequence). This CDR3 has 17 residues.

The CDR3 DNA follows: TGTGCCAGCAGCGAGCGACAGGACAATGAGCAGTTCTTC. Encoded protein: CASSERQDNEQFF. The V gene is TRBV9, the J gene TRBJ2-1, with D perhaps matching TRBD1 (6 bases). Germline values: CDR1 SGDLS, CDR2 YYNGEE. V lost 3 bases, J lost 5 bases, and 9 bases lay in between. The CDR3 spans 13 residues. The full variable domain, its missing parts supplied by reference TRBV9 and TRBJ2-1, is DSGVTQTPKHLITATGQRVTLRCSPRSGDLSVYWYQQSLDQGLQFLIQYYNGEERAKGNILERFSAQQFPDLHSELNLSSLELGDSALYFCASSERQDNEQFFGPGTRLTVL.

This clone has just a few counts. J is TRBJ2-5 and V is TRBV9, with D uncertain. The CDR3 sequence is 14 residues long. The germline V and J ends were trimmed by 2 bases and 1 base, with 9 bases remaining between them. The germline gives CDR1 SGDLS, CDR2 YYNGEE. CDR3 in DNA: TGTGCCAGCAGCGTCAGTGGCAGCCAAGAGACCCAGTACTTC. Translated: CASSVSGSQETQYF.

This rearrangement joins TRBV6-6 to TRBJ2-4, with 7 bases matching TRBD1. The ends lost 3 bases at V and 12 bases at J; junction bases unmatched: 5. The CDR3 is made up of 12 amino acids. Germline lookup yields CDR1 MNHNY and CDR2 SVGAGI (reference sequence). The CDR3 spells CASSYTGDAQYF. The CDR3 bases are TGTGCCAGCAGTTATACAGGGGATGCTCAGTACTTC.

The sample holds one count of this clone. The chain has TRBV5-6 and TRBJ2-7; 7 bases map to TRBD2. Trimming removed 2 bases from V and 3 bases from J; junction bases left unmatched: 5. The CDR3 has 14 amino acids. Germline V gives CDR1 SGHDT, CDR2 YYEEEE. The CDR3 sequence is CASSFASGYYEQYF. The CDR3 DNA sequence: TGTGCCAGCAGCTTCGCTAGCGGCTACTACGAGCAGTACTTC.

The V call is TRBV7-2, the J call TRBJ1-5; 7 bases are shared with TRBD1. Losses at the gene ends were 5 bases for V and 1 base for J; bases not matched to a gene: 5. The CDR3 length is 15 residues. In germline, CDR1 is SGHTA, CDR2 FQGNSA. The CDR3 bases are TGTGCCAGCAGCGCGACAGGGTTGAGCAATCAGCCCCAGCATTTT. Its protein is CASSATGLSNQPQHF.

The V call is TRBV4-1, the J call TRBJ2-7; possibly TRBD2 for D (6 bases). Germline CDR1 is MGHRA and CDR2 is YSYEKL. Trimming took 3 bases from V and 2 from J, leaving 11 bases between them. The CDR3 extends over 14 amino acids. The CDR3 is CASSQTRGAYEQYF. CDR3 sequence (DNA): TGCGCCAGCAGCCAGACTAGGGGAGCCTACGAGCAGTACTTC.

This rearrangement joins TRBV15 to TRBJ2-5; D not certain. CDR3 length equals 16 residues. V was cut by 0 bases and J by 5 bases, with 16 bases left in between. The germline V gene has CDR1 LNHNV and CDR2 YYDKDF (reference sequence). The chain's CDR3 is CATSRDYGGSFETQYF. CDR3 bases: TGTGCCACCAGCAGAGATTACGGCGGTAGCTTCGAGACCCAGTACTTC.